The present entry profiles one T cell receptor (beta chain) with its context. Its antigen is undetermined. Assay used: immunoSEQ multiplex PCR; TCRdb lists only in-frame clones, some missing. The table shows 40,000 to 50,000 clones, with roughly 88% occurring only once. These data belong to a study of T cell responses to AZD1222 COVID-19 vaccine. Whole-study results and caveats: White British ancestry dominated among donors, who included more females, and clonal diversity was possibly underestimated. Just five to seven AZD1222 recipients tested seropositive at baseline. Scientists sampled the repertoires only once the peak T cell response had passed.

Samples with a second dose at about 4 or about 12 weeks were pooled together. Specimen: peripheral blood, collected 28 days after the second AZD1222 dose. The clonotype comes from an adult who received the AZD1222 COVID-19 vaccine.

The CDR3 DNA reads as TGTGCCAGTTCGCAGGAGCAACCTAACACTGAAGCTTTCTTT. Protein sequence: CASSQEQPNTEAFF. The V call is TRBV2, the J call TRBJ1-1, with D hard to call. The V end was cut by 9 bases, the J end by 2 bases, with 16 bases between. The CDR3 length is 14 residues. The germline gives CDR1 SNHLY, CDR2 FYNNEI.